These 21 T cell receptor beta chains came from one sample sequenced in a study of blood T cell repertoires in COVID-19. Sequenced by immunoSEQ multiplex PCR; TCRdb stores in-frame clones only, minus some. Of more than 50,000 clones listed, 90% are singletons. Sequences were obtained from peripheral blood. These receptors were taken from a woman aged 40 to 55 with active COVID-19.

The V gene is TRBV3-1 (or the pseudogene TRBV3-2), the J gene TRBJ2-1, with 7 bases matching TRBD1. With 0 bases clipped from V and 1 base from J, the junction kept 3 bases outside the gene matches. Germline values: CDR1 LGHDT, CDR2 YNNKEL (reference sequence). This CDR3 contains 16 residues. The CDR3, as DNA: TGTGCCAGCAGCCAAGAAGGGGGCCCTTCCTACAATGAGCAGTTCTTC. Translating it yields CASSQEGGPSYNEQFF.

The chain links TRBV11-3 to TRBJ2-6; 8 bases agree with TRBD1. V trimming: 2 bases; J trimming: 1 base; junction bases outside the gene matches: 13. Germline V CDR1 and CDR2: SGHNT, YENEEA. The CDR3 length is 20 residues. CDR3 sequence: CASSLQGAQEYFSGANVLTF. For the CDR3, the DNA is TGTGCCAGCAGCTTACAGGGGGCGCAGGAATACTTTTCTGGGGCCAACGTCCTGACTTTC.

The chain employs TRBV7-6 and TRBJ2-2; the match to TRBD2 covers 8 bases. Germline CDR1 SGHVS, CDR2 FNYEAQ. V dropped 3 bases and J dropped 2; count of bases not matched to a gene: 8. The CDR3 spans 17 residues. CDR3 loop: CASSFVPAGGNTGELFF. The CDR3 DNA reads TGTGCCAGCAGCTTTGTCCCGGCGGGGGGCAACACCGGGGAGCTGTTTTTT.

Only a few counts were recorded for this clone. The rearrangement uses TRBV5-1 and TRBJ1-5, with TRBD1 matching over 7 bases. Trimming at V came to 5 bases and at J to 1 base, leaving 6 bases not matched to a gene. CDR3 length: 15 amino acids. Germline CDR1 reads SGHRS; CDR2 reads YFSETQ. CDR3 loop: CASRPGTESNQPQHF. CDR3 coding DNA: TGCGCCAGCAGACCCGGGACAGAAAGCAATCAGCCCCAGCATTTT.

V gene TRBV19 combines with J gene TRBJ1-2; D not certain. Trimming took off 6 bases at V and 1 base at J, with 6 bases between the two ends. The length of the CDR3 is 12 residues. Germline V gene data show CDR1 as LNHDA and CDR2 as SQIVND (reference sequence). Here the CDR3 DNA reads TGTGCCAGTAGGCAGGATAACTATGGCTACACCTTC. Translating gives CASRQDNYGYTF.

V is TRBV3-1 (or the pseudogene TRBV3-2) and J is TRBJ2-3, with a possible D match to TRBD2 (5 bases). Germline V lookup: CDR1 LGHDT, CDR2 YNNKEL (reference sequence). Trimming removed 4 bases at V and 1 base at J, with 12 bases between. The CDR3 contains 15 residues. CDR3 protein: CASSLEGSGTDTQYF. The CDR3 region has the DNA TGTGCCAGCAGCCTCGAGGGCTCTGGCACAGATACGCAGTATTTT.

This chain links TRBV19 with TRBJ2-5, with 8 bases aligning to TRBD2. This CDR3 has 16 residues. The junction had 4 bases not matched to a gene; V was cut back by 1 base and J by 0 bases. CDR1 and CDR2 (germline): LNHDA, SQIVND (reference sequence). The CDR3 coding sequence is TGTGCCAGTAGTATAGGTTCAGCGGGGGACCAAGAGACCCAGTACTTC. Its translation is CASSIGSAGDQETQYF.

The chain carries TRBV6-2 or TRBV6-3 and TRBJ1-2, with D tentatively TRBD1 (5 bases). The CDR3 has 15 amino acids. V lost 5 bases and J lost 4, with 17 bases in between. Germline loops: CDR1 MNHEY, CDR2 SVGEGT. The CDR3 loop reads CASSPGLQTAYGYTF. The CDR3 bases are TGTGCCAGCAGTCCGGGTCTCCAGACAGCCTATGGCTACACCTTC.

The V call is TRBV27, the J call TRBJ1-2, with 8 nucleotides matching TRBD1. The V gene end was trimmed by 4 bases and the J gene end by 4 bases; junction bases not matched to a gene: 2. Germline CDR1 and CDR2: MNHEY and SMNVEV (reference sequence). The CDR3 contains 13 residues. The CDR3 nucleotides read TGTGCCAGCAGTTCAACAGGGGGCTATGGCTACACCTTC. Its translation: CASSSTGGYGYTF.

In its sample, this clone was seen once. The J gene is TRBJ2-7, the V gene TRBV2; 7 bases align to TRBD1. The CDR3 totals 13 residues. V gave up 4 bases and J gave up 3 bases; unmatched junction bases: 3. Germline lookup yields CDR1 SNHLY and CDR2 FYNNEI. The CDR3 spells CASSGAGGYEQYF. The DNA for the CDR3 is TGTGCCAGCAGTGGTGCAGGGGGCTACGAGCAGTACTTC.

This clone turned up a few times. This chain joins TRBV7-6 and TRBJ2-3, with 9 nucleotides matching TRBD2. CDR1 and CDR2 (germline): SGHVS, FNYEAQ. There are 16 residues in the CDR3. Trimming at V came to 5 bases and at J to 3 bases, leaving 9 bases not matched to a gene. The CDR3 spells CASSPWGGGATDTQYF. Written as DNA, the CDR3 is TGTGCCAGCAGCCCGTGGGGCGGGGGGGCAACAGATACGCAGTATTTT.

The V and J genes are TRBV10-3 and TRBJ2-7; 7 bases map to TRBD1. Germline V gene data show CDR1 as ENHRY and CDR2 as SYGVKD. This CDR3 has 14 residues. V lost 6 bases and J lost 2; bases outside the gene matches: 7. CDR3: CAISAGTATYEQYF. CDR3 in DNA: TGTGCCATCAGCGCCGGGACAGCAACCTACGAGCAGTACTTC.

The chain links TRBV7-6 to TRBJ1-1, with D uncertain. V was shortened by 5 bases and J by 2 bases, with 12 bases between the two germline ends. The CDR3 runs to 14 residues. Germline V gene data show CDR1 as SGHVS and CDR2 as FNYEAQ. CDR3 sequence (DNA): TGTGCCAGCAGCCTTGGGCTCTATAACACTGAAGCTTTCTTT. Amino acid sequence: CASSLGLYNTEAFF.

Remarks on this clone: This specimen includes other DNA sequences encoding the same CDR3. The chain joins TRBV20-1 to TRBJ2-7, with D perhaps assigned TRBD1 or TRBD2 (7 bases each). The CDR3 runs 13 residues. The germline V gene encodes CDR1 DFQATT and CDR2 SNEGSKA (reference sequence). The V gene lost 3 bases and the J gene lost 3 bases, with 12 bases spanning the gap. CDR3 sequence reads: CSASGRGRYEQYF. The CDR3 region has the DNA TGCAGTGCTAGTGGGAGGGGGCGCTACGAGCAGTACTTC.

This chain connects TRBV9 to TRBJ2-1, with TRBD2 matching over 9 bases. CDR1 and CDR2 (germline): SGDLS, YYNGEE. The CDR3 covers 17 residues. The trim removed 3 bases at V and 3 bases at J, leaving 10 bases unmatched. The CDR3 is CASSARSGGRFYNEQFF. The CDR3 nucleotides are TGTGCCAGCAGCGCCCGAAGCGGGGGGCGCTTCTACAATGAGCAGTTCTTC.

DNA of the CDR3: TGTGCCAGCAGCTTAGCGGGGGCGAGCTCCTACGAGCAGTACTTC. Protein sequence: CASSLAGASSYEQYF. This chain links TRBV7-2 with TRBJ2-7; perhaps TRBD1 as D (6 bases). Germline V CDR1 and CDR2: SGHTA, FQGNSA. Between the trimmed V and J ends, which lost 0 bases and 0 bases, there was a span of 9 bases. This CDR3 spans 15 amino acids.

The V and J genes are TRBV5-4 and TRBJ2-7; 10 bases line up with TRBD1. CDR1 and CDR2 (germline): SGHNT, YYREEE (reference sequence). Trimming removed 4 bases from V and 6 bases from J; junction bases left unmatched: 7. The CDR3 extends over 14 amino acids. DNA for the CDR3: TGTGCCAGCAGCGCCAGACAGGGGGCCGGCGAGCAGTACTTC. Translating it yields CASSARQGAGEQYF.

The V call is TRBV4-3, the J call TRBJ1-5; D gene ambiguous. The length of the CDR3 is 17 residues. Trimming cost V 1 base and J 0 bases, with 13 bases left between them. Germline V CDR1 and CDR2: LGHNA, YSLEER. The CDR3 bases are TGCGCCAGCAGCCAAGTCTGGGCAGGTAATAGCAATCAGCCCCAGCATTTT. Protein: CASSQVWAGNSNQPQHF.

Only one count was recorded for this clone. V is TRBV27 and J is TRBJ2-7; 11 bases fit TRBD1. Germline CDR1 reads MNHEY; CDR2 reads SMNVEV (reference sequence). The CDR3 consists of 15 residues. Losses at the gene ends were 5 bases for V and 4 bases for J; bases not matched to a gene: 7. The CDR3 loop reads CASSDEDRGLYEQYF. The CDR3 bases are TGTGCCAGCAGTGACGAGGACAGGGGGCTTTACGAGCAGTACTTC.

CDR3 sequence: CASSSGTDAGYEQYF. The CDR3 nucleotides are TGTGCCAGCAGCTCGGGGACAGACGCTGGCTACGAGCAGTACTTC. The chain links TRBV9 to TRBJ2-7, with 7 positions matching TRBD1. This CDR3 has 15 residues. Per the germline V gene, CDR1 is SGDLS and CDR2 is YYNGEE. Trimming cost V 4 bases and J 3 bases; bases outside gene matches: 10.

The J gene is TRBJ2-2, the V gene TRBV7-2, with D perhaps TRBD2 (6 bases). This CDR3 is built from 13 residues. Germline CDR1 is SGHTA and CDR2 is FQGNSA. Trimming left V 4 bases short and J 6 bases short, with 9 bases between. Written as DNA, the CDR3 is TGTGCCAGCAGCTCCGGAGGGGCCGGGGAGCTGTTTTTT. It specifies CASSSGGAGELFF.